Listed below are T cell receptor beta chains from one sample, sequenced in a study of regulatory T cells in long-lasting Graves disease. TCRdb processed the multiplex PCR reads anew with MiXCR; each CDR3 protein has one entry. The sample consists of roughly 420,000 distinct CDR3 sequences, 13% to 15% of them appearing once. These data were likewise used in another study, on T cells in Graves' hyperthyroidism and ophthalmopathy.

The sample was peripheral blood mononuclear cells (PBMCs), taken at new diagnosis, from a patient treated with antithyroid drugs. These receptors all stem from a woman in her fifties or sixties with Graves disease. Each CDR3 is given with its conserved first and last residue. D genes are given only for firm matches. For some rows the clone size is stated as once, few or many, or as a class when expanded; others skip it.

TGTGCCAGCAGTTTCGCGGGGAATAGCAATCAGCCCCAGCATTTT,CASSFAGNSNQPQHF,TRBJ1-5,TRBV28,many,.
TGTGCCAGCAGTGACTCTCCGGCTACACCAGCTTTCTTT,CASSDSPATPAFF,TRBJ1-1,TRBV6-4,few,.
TGTGCCAGCAGCCACGGACTAGCGGGAGACTACGAGCAGTACTTC,CASSHGLAGDYEQYF,TRBJ2-7,TRBV7-2,many,TRBD2
TGTGCCAGCTCACCGATGGCCGCGGTGAGTTACGAGCAGTACTTC,CASSPMAAVSYEQYF,TRBJ2-7,TRBV18,.,.
TGTGCCAGCAGCGGACGAACTTACAATCAGCCCCAGCATTTT,CASSGRTYNQPQHF,TRBJ1-5,TRBV2,many,.
TGTGCCAGCAGCCTTAGACCGGGACTAGCGGAATACAATGAGCAGTTCTTC,CASSLRPGLAEYNEQFF,TRBJ2-1,TRBV7-2,few,TRBD2
TGCGCCAGCAGCCAAGATCCTGGGACAGACTACGAGCAGTACTTC,CASSQDPGTDYEQYF,TRBJ2-7,TRBV4-1,few,TRBD1
TGTGCCAGCAGCGGCCGGGGACCGCATAATTCACCCCTCCACTTT,CASSGRGPHNSPLHF,TRBJ1-6,TRBV3-1,few,.
TGTGCCAGCAGTGGCTCGACAGGGGGGTCTGGAAACACCATATATTTT,CASSGSTGGSGNTIYF,TRBJ1-3,TRBV2,many,TRBD1
TGCGCCAGCAGCTTGGATTATGGGGGGGCGGACAGCCTATGGACTGAAGCTTTCTTT,CASSLDYGGADSLWTEAFF,TRBJ1-1,TRBV5-1,.,.
TGTGCCAGCAGTTTTGGGCGGGGAAATTCACCCCTCCACTTT,CASSFGRGNSPLHF,TRBJ1-6,TRBV28,.,.
TGCGCCAGCAGCTTGTACTTCCCCGGGACTAGCGGGAGGTCGAGGGAGCAGTACTTC,CASSLYFPGTSGRSREQYF,TRBJ2-7,TRBV5-1,.,TRBD2
TGTGCCAGCAGCCGAAAATTTGGACGGTCCTACGAGCAGTACTTC,CASSRKFGRSYEQYF,TRBJ2-7,TRBV28,.,.
TGCGCCAGCAGTGAGACTGCCCTCTACGAGCAGTACTTC,CASSETALYEQYF,TRBJ2-7,TRBV10-2,many,.
TGTGCCAGCAGTTACTCGAGACCGGGGTTAAACTACGAGCAGTACTTC,CASSYSRPGLNYEQYF,TRBJ2-7,TRBV6-2/TRBV6-3,many,.
TGTGCCTGGAGTCTAGCGGGAGGGCTAATAGGCGGGGAGCTGTTTTTT,CAWSLAGGLIGGELFF,TRBJ2-2,TRBV30,few,TRBD2
TGCGCCAGCAGCTTATCCGGGACAGGGAATCGGGAGCAGTACTTC,CASSLSGTGNREQYF,TRBJ2-7,TRBV5-1,few,TRBD1
TGTGCCAGTCGGGGGACTAGCGGGATTGGTGAGACCCAGTACTTC,CASRGTSGIGETQYF,TRBJ2-5,TRBV19,.,TRBD2
TGTGCCAGCAGTCCAAGACAGGGGGCTTACACTGAAGCTTTCTTT,CASSPRQGAYTEAFF,TRBJ1-1,TRBV28,.,TRBD1
TGTGCCAGCAGGGAGACCGGAGAGGGATATAAATACGAGCAGTACTTC,CASRETGEGYKYEQYF,TRBJ2-7,TRBV6-1,many,.
TGTGCCAGCAGTTATTTCGGACAGAAGAACTATGGCTACACCTTC,CASSYFGQKNYGYTF,TRBJ1-2,TRBV6-5,.,.
TGTGCCAGCAGCTGGTGGGACAGCGGAAACACCATATATTTT,CASSWWDSGNTIYF,TRBJ1-3,TRBV7-9,few,TRBD1
TGTGCCAGCAGCCCGGCGGGGAACTCCTACGAGCAGTACTTC,CASSPAGNSYEQYF,TRBJ2-7,TRBV28,many,.
TGTGCCAGCAGTTTTGCGGGAGGCTGGGACAATGAGCAGTTCTTC,CASSFAGGWDNEQFF,TRBJ2-1,TRBV28,many,TRBD2
TGTGCCAGCAGCGTAGGAGCGGGCTCGCACAATGAGCAGTTCTTC,CASSVGAGSHNEQFF,TRBJ2-1,TRBV9,many,.
TGCGCCAGCAGCAGAAGCACAGATACGCAGTATTTT,CASSRSTDTQYF,TRBJ2-3,TRBV27,many,.
TGTGCCTGGAGTACTCAGGGAGGCACTGAAGCTTTCTTT,CAWSTQGGTEAFF,TRBJ1-1,TRBV30,many,.
TGTGCCAGCAGTGTTAGATACACCGGGGAGCTGTTTTTT,CASSVRYTGELFF,TRBJ2-2,TRBV6-1,few,.
TGCAGCGTTCTTACTAGCGGGGTACCTGATACGCAGTATTTT,CSVLTSGVPDTQYF,TRBJ2-3,TRBV29-1,few,TRBD2
TGTGCCAGCAGCTTCGCTAGCGGGAGTGGCGAGCAGTACTTC,CASSFASGSGEQYF,TRBJ2-7,TRBV11-2,many,TRBD2
TGTGCCAGCAGCTTTGCCCGTAATTCACCCCTCCACTTT,CASSFARNSPLHF,TRBJ1-6,TRBV7-2,many,.
TGTGCCAGCAGCCAAGAAGCGGGGGGTGGACAGCCCCAGCATTTT,CASSQEAGGGQPQHF,TRBJ1-5,TRBV5-8,.,.
TGTGCCACCAGCGGTAATCAGCCCCAGCATTTT,CATSGNQPQHF,TRBJ1-5,TRBV12-3/TRBV12-4,many,.
TGCGCCAGCGAAAGACAGGGAGGGAACACCGGGGAGCTGTTTTTT,CASERQGGNTGELFF,TRBJ2-2,TRBV5-1,many,.
TGCGCCAGCAGAAGGCTCCCGATCGGGACAGGGAACACCGGGGAGCTGTTTTTT,CASRRLPIGTGNTGELFF,TRBJ2-2,TRBV10-2,.,TRBD1
TGTGCCAGCAGAACCGGACTAGCTGCGAACACCGGGGAGCTGTTTTTT,CASRTGLAANTGELFF,TRBJ2-2,TRBV28,many,TRBD2
TGCAGTGCTAGATTTCTCGCGGGAGGGTGGGAGCAGTACTTC,CSARFLAGGWEQYF,TRBJ2-7,TRBV20-1,many,TRBD2
TGCAGTGCTAGTTGGCTAGCGGGGCAGTATTTT,CSASWLAGQYF,TRBJ2-3,TRBV20-1,many,TRBD2
TGTGCCGCGTGGCCCGGGACAGGTCATCAGCCCCAGCATTTT,CAAWPGTGHQPQHF,TRBJ1-5,TRBV28,.,TRBD1
TGTGCCAGCAGTGCAGGACCAGAAAACATTCAGTACTTC,CASSAGPENIQYF,TRBJ2-4,TRBV6-1,many,.
TGCGCCAGCAGCCCATATTCCCATGGCAGTCTTAGGGGGCAGTTCTTC,CASSPYSHGSLRGQFF,TRBJ2-1,TRBV5-1,.,.
TGTGCCAGCAGCTCAGGCGGACAGGGTTCTAATGGCTACACCTTC,CASSSGGQGSNGYTF,TRBJ1-2,TRBV5-4,many,TRBD1
TGCAGCGGCGTCGGGGATTCGGAAGAGACCCAGTACTTC,CSGVGDSEETQYF,TRBJ2-5,TRBV29-1,few,.
TGCGCCAGCAGTGAGGAGGGTATTACCGGGGAGCTGTTTTTT,CASSEEGITGELFF,TRBJ2-2,TRBV10-1,.,.
TGTGCCAGCCAAACTCAGACTGTTTGGAAGCAGTACTTC,CASQTQTVWKQYF,TRBJ2-7,TRBV2,many,.
TGTGCCAGCAGCTTAGGTAGGACTAGTGGAAACATTCAGTACTTC,CASSLGRTSGNIQYF,TRBJ2-4,TRBV7-2,few,TRBD2
TGTGCCAGCAGCCAAGTAGGGGGCCGTAACACCGGGGAGCTGTTTTTT,CASSQVGGRNTGELFF,TRBJ2-2,TRBV3-1,many,TRBD1
TGTGCCAGCAGCCCGGAATACACTGAAGCTTTCTTT,CASSPEYTEAFF,TRBJ1-1,TRBV7-2,many,.
TGTGCCAGCAGCCAAGATCAGGGGGTCTCCTACAATGAGCAGTTCTTC,CASSQDQGVSYNEQFF,TRBJ2-1,TRBV4-2,few,TRBD1
TGCGCCAGCAGCTTGGGTGGGAGGGACATCTACAATGAGCAGTTCTTC,CASSLGGRDIYNEQFF,TRBJ2-1,TRBV5-1,many,.
TGTGCCAGTAGTACCGCGACAGGGGTTGGGGGAGAGACCCAGTACTTC,CASSTATGVGGETQYF,TRBJ2-5,TRBV19,few,TRBD1